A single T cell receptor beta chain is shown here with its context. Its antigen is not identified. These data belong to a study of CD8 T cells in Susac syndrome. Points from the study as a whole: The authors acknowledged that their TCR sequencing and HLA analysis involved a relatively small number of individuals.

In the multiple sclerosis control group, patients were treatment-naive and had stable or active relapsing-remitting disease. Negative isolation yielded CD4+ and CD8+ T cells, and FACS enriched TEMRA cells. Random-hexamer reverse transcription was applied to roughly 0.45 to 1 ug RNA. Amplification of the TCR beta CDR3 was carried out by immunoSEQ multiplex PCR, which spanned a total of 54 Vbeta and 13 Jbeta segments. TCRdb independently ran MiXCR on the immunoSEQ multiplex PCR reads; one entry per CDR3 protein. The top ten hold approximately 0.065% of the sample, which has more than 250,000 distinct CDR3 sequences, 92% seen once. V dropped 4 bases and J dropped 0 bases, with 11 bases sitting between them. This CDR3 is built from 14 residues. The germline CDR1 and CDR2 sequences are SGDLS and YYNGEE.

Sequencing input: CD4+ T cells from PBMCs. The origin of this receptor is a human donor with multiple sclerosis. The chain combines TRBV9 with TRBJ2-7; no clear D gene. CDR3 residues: CASSSGPPSYEQYF. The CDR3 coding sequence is TGTGCCAGCAGCTCCGGACCGCCCTCCTACGAGCAGTACTTC.